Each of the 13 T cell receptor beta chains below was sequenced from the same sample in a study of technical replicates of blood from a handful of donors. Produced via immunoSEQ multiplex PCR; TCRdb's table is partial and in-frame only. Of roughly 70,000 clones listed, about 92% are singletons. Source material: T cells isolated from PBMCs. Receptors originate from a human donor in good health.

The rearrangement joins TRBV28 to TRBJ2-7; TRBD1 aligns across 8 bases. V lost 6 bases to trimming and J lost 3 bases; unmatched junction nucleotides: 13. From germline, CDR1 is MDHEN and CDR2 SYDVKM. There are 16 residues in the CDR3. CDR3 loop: CASSSQGEVGGYEQYF. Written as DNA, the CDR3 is TGTGCCAGCAGCTCACAGGGGGAGGTGGGGGGCTACGAGCAGTACTTC.

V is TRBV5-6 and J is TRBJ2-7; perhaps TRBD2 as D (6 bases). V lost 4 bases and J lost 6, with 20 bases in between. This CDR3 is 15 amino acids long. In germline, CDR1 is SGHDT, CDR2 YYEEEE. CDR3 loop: CASSRISGDSAEQYF. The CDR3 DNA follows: TGTGCCAGCAGCAGGATATCGGGGGATTCGGCCGAGCAGTACTTC.

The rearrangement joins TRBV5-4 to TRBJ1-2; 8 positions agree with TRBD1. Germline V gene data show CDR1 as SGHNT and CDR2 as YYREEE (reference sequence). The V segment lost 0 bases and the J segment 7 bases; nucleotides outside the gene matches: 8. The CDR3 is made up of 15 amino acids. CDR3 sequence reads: CASSLESPRGLGYTF. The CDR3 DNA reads TGTGCCAGCAGCTTGGAATCCCCCAGGGGGCTTGGCTACACCTTC.

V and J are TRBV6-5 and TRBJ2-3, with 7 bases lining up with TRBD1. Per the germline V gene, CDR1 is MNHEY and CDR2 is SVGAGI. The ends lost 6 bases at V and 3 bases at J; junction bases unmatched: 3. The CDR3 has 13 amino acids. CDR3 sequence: CASRKTGTDTQYF. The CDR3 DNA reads TGTGCCAGCAGGAAGACAGGGACAGATACGCAGTATTTT.

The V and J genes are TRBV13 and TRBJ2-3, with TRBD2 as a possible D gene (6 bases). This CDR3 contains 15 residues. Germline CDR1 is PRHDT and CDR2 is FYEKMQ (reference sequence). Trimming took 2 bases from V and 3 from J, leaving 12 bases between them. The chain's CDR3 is CASSLSGGLTDTQYF. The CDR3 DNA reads TGTGCCAGCAGCTTAAGTGGGGGGTTAACAGATACGCAGTATTTT.

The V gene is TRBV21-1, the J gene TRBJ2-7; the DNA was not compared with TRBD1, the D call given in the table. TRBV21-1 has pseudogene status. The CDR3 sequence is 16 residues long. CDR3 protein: CASSKEGRGYSYEQYF. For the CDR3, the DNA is TGTGCCAGCAGCAAAGAAGGCAGGGGCTACTCCTACGAGCAGTACTTC.

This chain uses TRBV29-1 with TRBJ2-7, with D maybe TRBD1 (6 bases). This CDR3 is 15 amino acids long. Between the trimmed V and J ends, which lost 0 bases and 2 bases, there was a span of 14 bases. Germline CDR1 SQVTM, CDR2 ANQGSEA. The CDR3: CSVEDERGQPYEQYF. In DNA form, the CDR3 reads TGCAGCGTTGAAGATGAACGCGGACAGCCCTACGAGCAGTACTTC.

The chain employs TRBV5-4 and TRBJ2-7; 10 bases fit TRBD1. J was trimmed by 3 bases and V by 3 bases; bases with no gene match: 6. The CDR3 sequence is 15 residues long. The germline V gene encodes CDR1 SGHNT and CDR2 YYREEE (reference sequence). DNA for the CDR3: TGTGCCAGCAGCTGGGGGACAGGGGCTAACTACGAGCAGTACTTC. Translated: CASSWGTGANYEQYF.

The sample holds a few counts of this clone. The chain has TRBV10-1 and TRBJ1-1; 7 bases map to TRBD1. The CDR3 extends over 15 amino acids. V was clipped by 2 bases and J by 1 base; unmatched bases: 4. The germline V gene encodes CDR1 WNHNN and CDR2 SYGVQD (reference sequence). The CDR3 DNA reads TGCGCCAGCAGTGAGACGACAGGGTGGAACACTGAAGCTTTCTTT. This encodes CASSETTGWNTEAFF.

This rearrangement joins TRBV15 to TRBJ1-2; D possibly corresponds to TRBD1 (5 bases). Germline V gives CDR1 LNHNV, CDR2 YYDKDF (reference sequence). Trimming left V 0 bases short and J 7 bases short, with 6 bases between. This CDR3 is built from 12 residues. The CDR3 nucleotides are TGTGCCACCAGCAGAGAGGGGCTTGGCTACACCTTC. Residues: CATSREGLGYTF.

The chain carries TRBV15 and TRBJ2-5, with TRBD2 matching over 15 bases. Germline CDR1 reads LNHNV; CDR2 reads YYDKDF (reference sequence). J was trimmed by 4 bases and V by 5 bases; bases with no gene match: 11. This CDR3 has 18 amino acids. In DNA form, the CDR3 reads TGTGCCACCAGCGGCCGGACTAGCGGGGGGGCCGAGTTAGAGACCCAGTACTTC. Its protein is CATSGRTSGGAELETQYF.

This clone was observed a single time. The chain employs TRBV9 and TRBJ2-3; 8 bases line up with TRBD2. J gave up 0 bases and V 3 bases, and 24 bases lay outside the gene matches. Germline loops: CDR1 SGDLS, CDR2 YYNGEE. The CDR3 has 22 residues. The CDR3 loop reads CASSALGGGPQPNYKSTDTQYF. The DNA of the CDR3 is TGTGCCAGCAGCGCCCTCGGCGGGGGGCCACAGCCTAATTATAAAAGCACAGATACGCAGTATTTT.

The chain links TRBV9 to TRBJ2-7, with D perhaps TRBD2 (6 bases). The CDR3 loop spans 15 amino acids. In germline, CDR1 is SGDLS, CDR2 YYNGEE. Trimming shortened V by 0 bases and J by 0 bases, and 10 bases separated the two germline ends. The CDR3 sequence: CASSVEAGPSYEQYF. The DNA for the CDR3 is TGTGCCAGCAGCGTAGAAGCGGGCCCCTCCTACGAGCAGTACTTC.